This is a list of T cell receptor beta chains from one sample in a study of response to subunit inactivated influenza vaccine. MiXCR, run by TCRdb on the RT-PCR reads, gives a single entry per CDR3 protein. Among 860,000 or so distinct CDR3 sequences, 21% were seen once, and the ten largest hold roughly a tenth. This specimen consisted of PBMCs from blood, obtained roughly 5 days after vaccination. The source of these receptors is a man aged 50 to 59 who received an inactivated influenza vaccine. Each CDR3 is given with its conserved first and last residue. D genes are given only for firm matches. Clone size, where shown, is once, few, many, or a class for clones that have expanded.

>-|TRBJ2-1|TRBV12-3/TRBV12-4|TRBD2|16
TGTGCCAGCAGTTTAGGCGATAGCGGGAGAGGGAATGAGCAGTTCTTC
CASSLGDSGRGNEQFF
>many|TRBJ2-7|TRBV18|TRBD1|13
TGTGCCAGCTCACCGACAGGGAACTACGAGCAGTACTTC
CASSPTGNYEQYF
>few|TRBJ2-3|TRBV29-1|-|14
TGCAGCGTCGAACAGGGACCTGAACCCAATACGCAGTATTTT
CSVEQGPEPNTQYF
>many|TRBJ2-5|TRBV2|-|14
TGTGCCAGCAGCAGGGTGGGATCTCGGGAGACCCAGTACTTC
CASSRVGSRETQYF
>-|TRBJ2-1|TRBV3-1|-|16
TGTGCCAGCAGCCAAGGAGTAACAGGGACATTGAGTGAGCAGTTCTTC
CASSQGVTGTLSEQFF
>many|TRBJ2-1|TRBV7-9|-|15
TGTGCCAGCAGCTTGGGGTTGAGCTCCTACAATGAGCAGTTCTTC
CASSLGLSSYNEQFF
>-|TRBJ1-1|TRBV5-1|-|14
TGCGCCAGCAGCTTTGGGGACGGGAACACTGAAGCTTTCTTT
CASSFGDGNTEAFF
>-|TRBJ2-5|TRBV30|TRBD1|15
TGTGCCTGGAGTCCCGGGACAGGGGGCAAGGAGACCCAGTACTTC
CAWSPGTGGKETQYF
>-|TRBJ2-7|TRBV3-1|-|16
TGTGCCAGCAGCCAAGATCTATACAGGGATATCTACGAGCAGTACTTC
CASSQDLYRDIYEQYF
>-|TRBJ2-1|TRBV6-2/TRBV6-3|TRBD2|14
TGTGCCACCAAATTAGCGGGAGCCGGCAATGAGCAGTTCTTC
CATKLAGAGNEQFF
>-|TRBJ2-3|TRBV9|-|13
TGTGCCAGCAGCGTAAAAGTCCCAGATACGCAGTATTTT
CASSVKVPDTQYF